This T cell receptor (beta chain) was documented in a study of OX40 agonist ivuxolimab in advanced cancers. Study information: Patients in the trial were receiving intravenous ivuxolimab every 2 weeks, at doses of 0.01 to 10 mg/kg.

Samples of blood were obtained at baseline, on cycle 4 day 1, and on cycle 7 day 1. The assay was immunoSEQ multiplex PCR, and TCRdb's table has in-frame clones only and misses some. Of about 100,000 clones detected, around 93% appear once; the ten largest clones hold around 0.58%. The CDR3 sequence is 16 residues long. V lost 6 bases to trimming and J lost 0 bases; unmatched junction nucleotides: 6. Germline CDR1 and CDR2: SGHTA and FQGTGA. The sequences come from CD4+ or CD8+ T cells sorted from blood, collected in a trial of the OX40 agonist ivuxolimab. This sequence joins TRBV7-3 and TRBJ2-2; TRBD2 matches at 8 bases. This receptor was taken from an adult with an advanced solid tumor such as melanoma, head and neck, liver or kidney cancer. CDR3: CASSENSGANTGELFF. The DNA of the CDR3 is TGTGCCAGCAGTGAAAATAGCGGGGCGAACACCGGGGAGCTGTTTTTT.